These 3 T cell receptor beta chains were all obtained from the same sample, sequenced in a study of control samples from healthy donors and cancer patients. Using immunoSEQ multiplex PCR, the repertoire was profiled, and TCRdb retains in-frame clones only, with some absent. The repertoire holds 150,000 to 180,000 clones, with around 96% as singletons. The sequencing input was blood. These receptors all come from a man aged 35-49 years in good health.

J is TRBJ2-1 and V is TRBV5-6, with TRBD1 identical over 7 bases. The trim removed 0 bases at V and 7 bases at J, leaving 7 bases unmatched. Germline V gene sequence: CDR1 SGHDT, CDR2 YYEEEE. The CDR3 spans 15 residues. CDR3 amino acids: CASSLDRGRWNEQFF. In DNA, the CDR3 is TGTGCCAGCAGCTTGGACAGGGGTAGGTGGAATGAGCAGTTCTTC.

The chain carries TRBV19 and TRBJ2-1; TRBD1 is a possible D gene (6 bases). The CDR3 loop spans 15 amino acids. Germline V gene lookup returns CDR1 LNHDA and CDR2 SQIVND (reference sequence). Trimming removed 7 bases from V and 8 bases from J, with 21 bases in between. For the CDR3, the DNA is TGTGCCAGTACCTCTAGAGAGGTTACAGGGTATGAGCAGTTCTTC. This sequence encodes CASTSREVTGYEQFF. Supplemented by reference TRBV19 and TRBJ2-1, the full variable domain reads DGGITQSPKYLFRKEGQNVTLSCEQNLNHDAMYWYRQDPGQGLRLIYYSQIVNDFQKGDIAEGYSVSREKKESFPLTVTSAQKNPTAFYLCASTSREVTGYEQFFGPGTRLTVL.

V gene TRBV19 combines with J gene TRBJ2-1; 7 nucleotides line up with TRBD2. This CDR3 has 15 residues. The V and J ends lost 6 bases and 2 bases, in that order; junction bases with no gene match: 7. Germline V gene sequence: CDR1 LNHDA, CDR2 SQIVND (reference sequence). The CDR3 DNA follows: TGTGCCAGTAGGGTAGGAGCGGGACCCTACAATGAGCAGTTCTTC. It translates to CASRVGAGPYNEQFF.